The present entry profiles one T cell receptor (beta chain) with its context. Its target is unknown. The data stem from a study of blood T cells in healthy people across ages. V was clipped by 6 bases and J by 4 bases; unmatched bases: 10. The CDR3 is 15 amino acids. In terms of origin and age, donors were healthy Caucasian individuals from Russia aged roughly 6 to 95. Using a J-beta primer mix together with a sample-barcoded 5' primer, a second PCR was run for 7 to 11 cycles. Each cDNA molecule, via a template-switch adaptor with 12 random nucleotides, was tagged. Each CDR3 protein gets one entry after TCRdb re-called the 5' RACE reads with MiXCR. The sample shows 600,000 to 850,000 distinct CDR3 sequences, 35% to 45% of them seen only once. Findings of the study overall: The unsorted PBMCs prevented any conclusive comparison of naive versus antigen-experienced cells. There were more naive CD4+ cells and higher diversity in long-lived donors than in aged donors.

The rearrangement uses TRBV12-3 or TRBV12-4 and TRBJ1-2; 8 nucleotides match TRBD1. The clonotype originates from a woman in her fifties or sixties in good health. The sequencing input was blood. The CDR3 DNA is TGTGCCAGCAGACCGGACAGGGATGTTAGCTATGGCTACACCTTC. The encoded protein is CASRPDRDVSYGYTF.